This record concerns one T cell receptor (beta chain) sequence. The antigen is unknown. This sample is drawn from a study of blood T cells in healthy people across ages. V gave up 6 bases and J gave up 1 base, with 15 bases separating them. Germline CDR1 and CDR2: DFQATT and SNEGSKA (reference sequence). The length of the CDR3 is 14 residues. Findings and caveats of the study: Researchers deemed the diversity estimates from one million T cells underestimates.

Sample-barcoded 5' priming and a J-beta primer mix drove a second PCR of roughly 7 to 11 cycles. A single record per CDR3 protein comes from TCRdb applying MiXCR to the 5' RACE reads. The sample yields nearly 800,000 distinct CDR3 sequences, roughly 56% seen once. Input material: blood. V usage is TRBV20-1 and J usage is TRBJ1-1; D gene unclear. This TCR was sampled from a man aged 40-49 years in good health. CDR3: CSATHYPGNTEAFF. CDR3 bases: TGCAGTGCGACTCACTACCCAGGGAACACTGAAGCTTTCTTT.